This entry features one TCR beta chain sequence. As yet, its antigen is unknown. Repertoires were generated with immunoSEQ multiplex PCR, while TCRdb's copy carries only in-frame clones and drops some. The sample consists of 60,000 to 80,000 clones, around four fifths of them appearing once. This entry is derived from a study of siplizumab effects on memory and regulatory T cells. Overall study results and limits: In siplizumab cultures, the suppressive function of proliferating Tregs remained unconfirmed.

Sequenced: memory CD4+ T cells sorted from blood. This clonotype was obtained from a human donor in good health.

The CDR3: CASSLGLAGDQETQYF. CDR3 sequence (DNA): TGCGCCAGCAGCTTGGGGCTAGCGGGAGACCAAGAGACCCAGTACTTC. J is TRBJ2-5 and V is TRBV5-1; 10 nucleotides align to TRBD2. With 0 bases clipped from V and 0 bases from J, the junction kept 2 bases outside the gene matches. This CDR3 comprises 16 residues. Per germline, CDR1 SGHRS and CDR2 YFSETQ.